This T cell receptor beta chain stems from a study of cytotoxic CD8 clonotypes in ibrutinib-treated CLL (dated by TCRdb to the early 2020s). In terms of the full investigation: In this cohort, about 15 patients were treatment-naive and approximately 10 were relapsed/refractory, while around 18 had unmutated IGHV. Cryopreserved peripheral blood mononuclear cells were collected before treatment, at response, and at either disease progression or sustained remission. Response samples were obtained after a median of approximately twelve months of treatment, with a range of about 6 to 36 months. Of the approximately 86 people in the trial, about two dozen had longitudinal samples available. Samples averaged approximately 260,000 productive templates and roughly 86,000 productive rearrangements. All remission and progressive disease samples were collected while patients were still receiving ibrutinib. Partial responses were observed in approximately 24 patients and complete responses in 2; after a median follow-up of around 64 months, remission was maintained in 14 patients and progression was observed in roughly twelve.

Results and caveats for the whole study, not just this receptor: Public clonotypes were rare and either contracted or stayed stable during treatment, and the rise in clonality at ibrutinib response reflected the expansion of private clonotypes. Lymph node repertoires were not examined, and the timing of sampling was not matched between patients in sustained remission and those whose disease progressed. Baseline clonality was found to be higher than that of age-matched healthy donors and was strongly correlated with circulating CD8+ T-cell counts. Clonality rose at ibrutinib response, remained stable during sustained remission, and dropped back toward baseline at progression.

About this clone itself: No antigen is known for it. Per-base qualities were not stored, and no clone one base away is much larger.

According to the study, the label for this sample's time point signals: roughly 12 months on ibrutinib. About 2 micrograms of genomic DNA were extracted from cryopreserved PBMCs for TCR beta library preparation. Longitudinal blood samples from CLL patients on ibrutinib monotherapy underwent high-throughput TCR beta sequencing. The patients took part in an open-label, single-center phase 2 trial of ibrutinib monotherapy. Each clonotype received, on average, about 10x coverage in deep resolution sequencing performed on a MiSeq, where the target depth lay between 1 in 1 million and 1 in 200,000 T cells. The immunoSEQ hsTCRB Kit was used to generate TCR beta libraries. Turning to the authors' computational methods: ImmunoSEQ Data Assistant and ImmunoSEQ Analyzer were used for data analysis, and V, D and J genes were assigned according to IMGT definitions. Clonality, which ranges from 0 to 1, was calculated by subtracting the normalized Shannon entropy of productive rearrangement frequencies from one. Public clonotype analysis was restricted to overrepresented clonotypes comprising at least 0.05% of each patient's repertoire. Fewer than 15 repertoires from age-matched healthy donors, obtained from immuneACCESS, served as clonality controls. In its TCRdb copy, this immuneACCESS table keeps in-frame sequences only and misses some clones. Where compared with another copy, unresolved V genes explain less than half of these, and the others have no known cause. Clone size and V and J calls were adopted from that table, with D and trimming inferred from the DNA. This sample is represented by roughly 220,000 clones; 70% of them were singletons. Of the sample, about 6.4% falls within the top ten clones.

Trimming removed 4 bases from V and 5 bases from J, leaving 15 bases between the germline ends. Reading from cysteine to phenylalanine, the CDR3 counts 15 amino acids. Only the CDR3 portion is preserved as DNA: 45 bases, with reading frame beginning at the first base. CDR1 SGHRS and CDR2 YFSETQ were looked up in the germline V gene. The source was PBMCs, collected after 12 months of ibrutinib treatment. This sequence was found in a human donor with chronic lymphocytic leukemia. The V and J segments used are TRBV5-1 and TRBJ1-4, with TRBD1 tentatively as D gene (5 bases match). DNA sequence: TGCGCCAGCAGCGCCACAGGTGCCCCCAATGAAAAACTGTTTTTT. Its translation reads: CASSATGAPNEKLFF.